This T cell receptor beta chain is from a study of blood T cell repertoires in COVID-19. Libraries were prepared by immunoSEQ multiplex PCR; TCRdb keeps only in-frame clonotypes and omits some of them. The sample includes more than 120,000 clones, roughly 89% of them seen just once. The sequenced sample was peripheral blood. The source of this sequence is a woman aged 45-60 years with active or convalescent COVID-19.

The CDR3 loop reads CASLNSGSKYTQYF. DNA for the CDR3: TGTGCCAGCCTTAATAGCGGGAGTAAATATACGCAGTATTTT. The J gene is TRBJ2-3, the V gene TRBV28; 9 nucleotides align to TRBD2. The junction had 10 bases not matched to a gene; V was cut back by 8 bases and J by 7 bases. The CDR3 runs to 14 residues. CDR1 and CDR2 from the germline V gene are MDHEN and SYDVKM.